The sequence of this TCR beta chain was determined in a study of T cell changes during pregnancy in multiple sclerosis (dated by TCRdb to about 2019). Concerning the study at large: In women with multiple sclerosis, the researchers looked at how the T cell repertoire shifted as pregnancy progressed.

A note on this clone: The antigen it recognizes is unknown. No per-base quality is available; no much larger clone lies one base away.

Libraries were constructed by the immunoSEQ multiplex PCR assay. The source is immuneACCESS, and TCRdb retained only in-frame sequences with V and J called. Part of the clones is not carried over; for the studies checked, unresolved V genes explain less than half of this, and the remainder is unexplained. A total of 65,000 to 90,000 clones appear in this sample, more than 85% of them only once. 2.5% of the sample is taken by the ten largest. The input for sequencing was peripheral blood, taken in the first trimester of pregnancy. The sequence came from a female donor with multiple sclerosis, enrolled in a pregnancy study.

The CDR3 loop reads CASSLGTSELYEQYF. The sequenced DNA is TGTGCCAGCAGCTTAGGGACTAGCGAGCTATACGAGCAGTACTTC. The chain couples TRBV7-2 to TRBJ2-7; TRBD2 lines up with 9 middle nucleotides. Clipping removes 1 base from V and 4 bases from J, with 5 as the unmatched junction base count. For CDR1 and CDR2, the germline V gene lists SGHTA and FQGNSA. The CDR3 numbers 15 residues from cysteine through phenylalanine. The DNA shown is the 45-base CDR3, in frame from base 1.